This T cell receptor (beta chain) was documented in a study of blood T cell repertoires in COVID-19. Study information: T cells, B-cell-depleted T cells, or PBMCs provided the cDNA or gDNA that served as material.

CDR1 is GTSNPN, CDR2 SVGIG, per germline (reference sequence). This CDR3 contains 12 residues. V lost 5 bases and J lost 3, with 9 bases in between. Authors' processing steps: Using reference gene primer amplification, nucleated cell counts were estimated. Data came from immunoSEQ multiplex PCR; TCRdb stores just in-frame clones and leaves some out. From that table come the V and J calls and clone size; the DNA was used to work out D and trimming. In the table there are approximately 88,000 clones, 80% of which are singletons. This sequence was found in a woman of 80 years or more with acute or convalescent COVID-19. Sequencing input: peripheral blood. This sequence joins TRBV30 and TRBJ2-3; no clear D. The CDR3 loop is CAWSAGTDTQYF. DNA of the CDR3: TGTGCCTGGTCGGCAGGAACAGATACGCAGTATTTT.